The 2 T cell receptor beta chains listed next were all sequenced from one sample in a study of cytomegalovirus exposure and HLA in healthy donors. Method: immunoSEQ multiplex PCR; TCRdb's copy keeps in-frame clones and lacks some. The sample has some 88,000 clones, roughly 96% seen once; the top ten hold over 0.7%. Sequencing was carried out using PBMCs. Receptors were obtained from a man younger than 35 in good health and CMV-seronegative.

The CDR3 bases are TGTGCCAGCAGTTTTTCAGGGGGTGGAAACACTGAAGCTTTCTTT. Its protein is CASSFSGGGNTEAFF. The chain couples TRBV28 to TRBJ1-1; 7 bases agree with TRBD1. From germline, CDR1 is MDHEN and CDR2 SYDVKM. The CDR3 totals 15 residues. With V trimmed by 3 bases and J by 2 bases, 6 bases remained unmatched.

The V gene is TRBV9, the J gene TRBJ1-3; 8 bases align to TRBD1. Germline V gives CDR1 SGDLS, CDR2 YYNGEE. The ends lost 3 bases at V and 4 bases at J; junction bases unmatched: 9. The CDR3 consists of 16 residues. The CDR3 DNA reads TGTGCCAGCAGCGATGACAGGGGAGTCAAGGGAAACACCATATATTTT. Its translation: CASSDDRGVKGNTIYF. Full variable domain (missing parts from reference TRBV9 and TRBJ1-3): DSGVTQTPKHLITATGQRVTLRCSPRSGDLSVYWYQQSLDQGLQFLIQYYNGEERAKGNILERFSAQQFPDLHSELNLSSLELGDSALYFCASSDDRGVKGNTIYFGEGSWLTVV.